This record looks at one T cell receptor beta chain sequence and its context. No antigen is known for it. These data originate in a study of OX40 agonist ivuxolimab in advanced cancers. Study-level information: Ivuxolimab was delivered to patients intravenously every 2 weeks at doses spanning 0.01 to 10 mg/kg. Study findings and constraints: Researchers report that CD8+ T cells had, on average, more expanded clones than CD4+. Clones of CD4+ and CD8+ blood T cells grew by week 6 at doses of 0.1 to 3.0 mg/kg. The expanded peripheral T cells' antigen specificity was not determined.

Germline CDR1 SGHDN, CDR2 FVKESK. V shed 4 bases and J shed 0 bases, with 10 bases lying between them. CDR3 length: 14 residues. The repertoire was sequenced with immunoSEQ multiplex PCR; TCRdb's copy has only in-frame clones and lacks some. The table lists 60,000 or so clones, about four fifths of them singletons. Specimen: CD4+ or CD8+ T cells sorted from blood, collected in a trial of the OX40 agonist ivuxolimab. V and J are TRBV14 and TRBJ2-7, with D possibly TRBD1 on 5 matching bases. This sequence originates from an adult with an advanced solid tumor such as melanoma, head and neck, liver or kidney cancer. The CDR3 DNA reads TGTGCCAGCAGCCTGGACAACTACTCCTACGAGCAGTACTTC. This codes for CASSLDNYSYEQYF. The full variable domain, with the rest looked up from reference TRBV14 and TRBJ2-7, is EAGVTQFPSHSVIEKGQTVTLRCDPISGHDNLYWYRRVMGKEIKFLLHFVKESKQDESGMPNNRFLAERTGGTYSTLKVQPAELEDSGVYFCASSLDNYSYEQYFGPGTRLTVT.